These 23 T cell receptor beta chains share one sample of origin, sequenced in a study of regulatory T cells in long-lasting Graves disease. Regarding time point: persistent/refractory GD, antithyroid drugs over 5 years with positive TRAb. Construction of the TCR library relied on RNA isolated from PBMCs. CDR3 regions were amplified by Arm-PCR using iRepertoire HTBI primers to build TCR beta libraries. Each CDR3 protein is one row after TCRdb ran MiXCR on the multiplex PCR reads. Of 350,000 to 500,000 distinct CDR3 sequences detected, around 23% appear once; the ten largest clones hold roughly an eighth. Sequencing used peripheral blood mononuclear cells (PBMCs), obtained when the disease was refractory, from a patient treated with antithyroid drugs. These receptors all come from a female donor with Graves disease.

The chain links TRBV5-6 to TRBJ1-1; the D is unclear. The ends were cut back, 0 bases at V and 11 bases at J, with 11 bases in the middle. The CDR3 loop spans 12 amino acids. Looked up from germline, CDR1 is SGHDT and CDR2 is YYEEEE. The CDR3, as DNA: TGTGCCAGCAGCTTGGCAATGGTTGAGGCTTTCTTT. This translates into CASSLAMVEAFF.

This clonotype was counted a few times. The V and J genes are TRBV6-1 and TRBJ2-7, with a weak D call TRBD2 (5 bases). V was cut by 5 bases and J by 1 base, with 12 bases left in between. CDR3 length equals 14 residues. Germline CDR1 and CDR2: MNHNS and SASEGT. CDR3 sequence: CASSHGLISYEQYF. The CDR3 region has the DNA TGTGCCAGCAGTCACGGACTGATTTCCTACGAGCAGTACTTC.

This clonotype occurred many times. V is TRBV28 and J is TRBJ1-5; D remains unclear. This CDR3 has 11 residues. V was trimmed by 9 bases and J by 5 bases, leaving 8 bases between them. From germline, CDR1 is MDHEN and CDR2 SYDVKM. The CDR3: CARSSDQPQHF. The CDR3 DNA follows: TGTGCCAGATCATCTGATCAGCCCCAGCATTTT.

This clonotype was recorded many times. The chain has TRBV6-5 and TRBJ1-6; 7 bases are shared with TRBD1. This CDR3 is built from 18 residues. After removal of 4 bases from V and 9 bases from J, the junction contained 18 bases not matched to a gene. CDR1 is MNHEY, CDR2 SVGAGI, per germline. This CDR3 is CASSSHINRGGLVSPLHF. Here the CDR3 DNA reads TGTGCCAGCAGTTCCCATATCAACAGGGGAGGGTTGGTTTCACCCCTCCACTTT.

A few counts support this clonotype. The chain recombines TRBV28 with TRBJ2-1; tentatively, D is TRBD1 (6 bases). The V gene's germline CDR1 is MDHEN and CDR2 SYDVKM. CDR3 length: 17 residues. The V end lost 1 base, the J end lost 0 bases, and 13 bases lay between the germline ends. CDR3 residues: CASSLLIGGSSYNEQFF. The CDR3 bases are TGTGCCAGCAGTTTATTGATAGGGGGTAGCTCCTACAATGAGCAGTTCTTC.

At least ten counts were recorded for this clonotype. The chain recombines TRBV2 with TRBJ1-1; D is possibly TRBD1 (5 bases). CDR1 is SNHLY and CDR2 is FYNNEI in the germline V gene. CDR3 length equals 15 residues. Trimming removed 7 bases at V and 4 bases at J, with 19 bases between. The CDR3 DNA sequence: TGTGCCAGCAAGGTACGGGTCGGGGGGACCACTGAAGCTTTCTTT. Encoded protein: CASKVRVGGTTEAFF.

The chain is built from TRBV5-1 and TRBJ2-3; D may be TRBD1 or TRBD2 (5 bases each). Germline V gene data show CDR1 as SGHRS and CDR2 as YFSETQ. Trimming cost V 6 bases and J 1 base, with 12 bases left between them. The CDR3 sequence is 14 residues long. CDR3 loop: CASTIGDGTDTQYF. In DNA form, the CDR3 reads TGCGCCAGCACTATAGGGGACGGCACAGATACGCAGTATTTT.

The chain links TRBV5-1 to TRBJ1-6, with D possibly being TRBD1 (5 bases). The CDR3 has 15 residues. The V gene's germline CDR1 is SGHRS and CDR2 YFSETQ. Trimming cost V 4 bases and J 7 bases, with 15 bases left between them. The CDR3 protein is CASSLGGTENSPLHF. In DNA, the CDR3 is TGCGCCAGCAGCCTTGGGGGGACGGAAAATTCACCCCTCCACTTT.

The gene calls are TRBV6-2 or TRBV6-3 and TRBJ2-5; 10 nucleotides agree with TRBD2. Unmatched junction bases numbered 13, after V lost 8 bases and J lost 1 base. Looked up from germline, CDR1 is MNHEY and CDR2 is SVGEGT. The CDR3 extends over 17 amino acids. The CDR3: CASAPGRLAGVQETQYF. In nucleotides, the CDR3 is TGTGCCAGCGCCCCGGGGCGGCTAGCGGGAGTCCAAGAGACCCAGTACTTC.

V gene TRBV5-1 combines with J gene TRBJ2-2; D not certain. Trimming pared 4 bases from V and 1 base from J, leaving 14 bases between. Germline values: CDR1 SGHRS, CDR2 YFSETQ. The CDR3 consists of 16 residues. This CDR3 is CASSQVGSQNTGELFF. CDR3 DNA: TGCGCCAGCAGCCAGGTCGGTTCGCAGAACACCGGGGAGCTGTTTTTT.

This clonotype has at least ten counts. The rearrangement joins TRBV3-1 to TRBJ2-2; D is undetermined. V was cut by 4 bases and J by 5 bases, with 11 bases left in between. The CDR3 extends over 14 amino acids. Per the germline V gene, CDR1 is LGHDT and CDR2 is YNNKEL (reference sequence). The CDR3 loop reads CASSPFVGTGELFF. CDR3 in DNA: TGTGCCAGCAGCCCATTCGTGGGAACCGGGGAGCTGTTTTTT. The full variable domain, with the rest looked up from reference TRBV3-1 and TRBJ2-2, is DTAVSQTPKYLVTQMGNDKSIKCEQNLGHDTMYWYKQDSKKFLKIMFSYNNKELIINETVPNRFSPKSPDKAHLNLHINSLELGDSAVYFCASSPFVGTGELFFGEGSRLTVL.

Comments on this clonotype: This sequence may be a read error, since a much larger clone differs from it by one base. The chain carries TRBV6-5 and TRBJ2-7; 7 bases map to TRBD2. V was clipped by 4 bases and J by 1 base; unmatched bases: 4. The CDR3 loop spans 14 amino acids. Germline CDR1 reads MNHEY; CDR2 reads SVGAGI. As DNA, the CDR3 is TGTGCCAGCAGTTTAGCGCGGGGGTCCTACGAGCAGTACTTC. Translating it yields CASSLARGSYEQYF.

V usage is TRBV6-1 and J usage is TRBJ2-4; the D gene is possibly TRBD2 (7 bases). Germline CDR1 MNHNS, CDR2 SASEGT. The germline V and J ends were trimmed by 8 bases and 0 bases, with 17 bases remaining between them. CDR3 size: 16 residues. CDR3: CASARGGDLAKNIQYF. The CDR3 region has the DNA TGTGCCAGCGCGAGGGGGGGGGATCTAGCCAAAAACATTCAGTACTTC.

At least ten counts were recorded for this clonotype. This chain uses TRBV27 with TRBJ1-2; D uncertain. The V and J ends lost 7 bases and 0 bases respectively, with 15 bases between them. Looked up from germline, CDR1 is MNHEY and CDR2 is SMNVEV (reference sequence). CDR3 length: 15 residues. The CDR3 reads CASTTSREANYGYTF. CDR3 DNA sequence: TGTGCCAGCACCACCTCGAGGGAAGCTAACTATGGCTACACCTTC.

This clonotype was detected only a few times. This chain links TRBV20-1 with TRBJ1-1; TRBD1 aligns across 7 bases. Germline V CDR1 and CDR2: DFQATT, SNEGSKA (reference sequence). V trimming: 4 bases; J trimming: 5 bases; junction bases outside the gene matches: 16. The CDR3 has 16 amino acids. CDR3 sequence: CSATPQGIDGYTEAFF. CDR3 DNA sequence: TGCAGTGCTACGCCACAGGGGATCGACGGATATACTGAAGCTTTCTTT.

This clonotype has a handful of counts. The chain couples TRBV30 to TRBJ2-2; tentative D call: TRBD1 (6 bases). Deletions cut 5 bases from V and 5 bases from J, with 18 bases between. The CDR3 has 15 amino acids. The V gene's germline CDR1 is GTSNPN and CDR2 SVGIG (reference sequence). The CDR3 protein is CAWRQEQGVTGELFF. The CDR3 region has the DNA TGTGCCTGGCGCCAAGAACAGGGTGTGACCGGGGAGCTGTTTTTT.

This clonotype has more than one count but fewer than ten. V and J are TRBV5-4 and TRBJ1-1; 7 bases map to TRBD1. CDR3 length: 16 residues. Losses at the gene ends were 4 bases for V and 0 bases for J; bases not matched to a gene: 9. Germline lookup yields CDR1 SGHNT and CDR2 YYREEE (reference sequence). CDR3 DNA: TGTGCCAGCAGCCAACAGGGGCTAGTTATGAACACTGAAGCTTTCTTT. Translated, it gives CASSQQGLVMNTEAFF.

This clonotype was observed a handful of times. This chain links TRBV9 with TRBJ1-2; D is possibly TRBD1 (5 bases). Germline V gene lookup returns CDR1 SGDLS and CDR2 YYNGEE. The CDR3 length is 15 residues. V lost 1 base to trimming and J lost 2 bases, with 12 bases between them. The CDR3 region has the DNA TGTGCCAGCAGCGTATCTGCAGGGAGCAACTATGGCTACACCTTC. It yields the protein CASSVSAGSNYGYTF.

This clonotype was observed many times. The V gene is TRBV27, the J gene TRBJ1-5; 8 positions match TRBD1. Per germline, CDR1 MNHEY and CDR2 SMNVEV (reference sequence). The V gene end was trimmed by 5 bases and the J gene end by 4 bases; junction bases not matched to a gene: 7. The CDR3 contains 15 residues. The CDR3 here is CASSPQGAPNQPQHF. The CDR3 region has the DNA TGTGCCAGCAGTCCGCAGGGGGCCCCTAATCAGCCCCAGCATTTT.

This clonotype was counted between two and nine times. The chain has TRBV29-1 and TRBJ2-7; possibly TRBD1 for D (5 bases). There are 13 residues in the CDR3. CDR1 and CDR2 from the germline V gene are SQVTM and ANQGSEA. V gave up 6 bases and J gave up 0 bases, with 12 bases separating them. The CDR3 coding sequence is TGCAGCGTAAGACAGCGAAGCTCCTACGAGCAGTACTTC. Its protein is CSVRQRSSYEQYF.

This clonotype was detected ten times or more. The genes are TRBV12-3 or TRBV12-4 and TRBJ2-5, with TRBD2 matching 7 bases. With 6 bases clipped from V and 4 bases from J, the junction kept 11 bases outside the gene matches. CDR3 length equals 15 residues. The chain's CDR3 is CASSSLGSGIETQYF. Here the CDR3 DNA reads TGTGCCAGCAGCTCGCTCGGGAGCGGGATAGAGACCCAGTACTTC.

The rearrangement uses TRBV12-3 or TRBV12-4 and TRBJ2-7; 11 nucleotides agree with TRBD2. There are 17 residues in the CDR3. J gave up 6 bases and V 2 bases, and 12 bases lay outside the gene matches. The CDR3 here is CASSLLRGSLAGGEQYF. The CDR3 DNA reads as TGTGCCAGCAGTTTACTTCGGGGGTCTCTAGCGGGAGGCGAGCAGTACTTC.

This clonotype showed up many times. The rearrangement uses TRBV12-3 or TRBV12-4 and TRBJ2-7; unclear D gene. The CDR3 is made up of 17 amino acids. Trimming pared 3 bases from V and 2 bases from J, leaving 20 bases between. The DNA of the CDR3 is TGTGCCAGCAGTTTCGGTTTCCAGCGAGCTACCGCCTACGAGCAGTACTTC. Protein: CASSFGFQRATAYEQYF.